This TCR beta chain comes out of a study of early T cells in non-severe SARS-CoV-2 infection. Study in general: Bulk RNA taken from unsorted whole blood was sequenced, leaving chains unpaired. Whole-study results and caveats: Private and CD4 specificities were missed by VDJdb matching, skewed to anti-spike CD8.

Germline CDR1 and CDR2: MGHRA and YSYEKL. The ends were cut back, 4 bases at V and 5 bases at J, with 11 bases in the middle. The CDR3 is 13 residues long. This clonotype was seen ten or more times. Its antigen remains unidentified. Researchers attached unique molecular identifiers to individual cDNA molecules. TCRdb recomputed calls from the 5' RACE reads with MiXCR, one row per CDR3 protein. The sample has about 58,000 distinct CDR3 sequences; roughly 12% are singletons. This TCR came from an adult who was a healthcare worker with PCR-confirmed SARS-CoV-2 infection or an uninfected control (not recorded which). Sequencing was performed on whole blood. This chain joins TRBV4-1 and TRBJ1-1; D unclear. CDR3 loop: CASSRSRDTEAFF. CDR3 sequence (DNA): TGCGCCAGCAGCCGCTCAAGGGATACTGAAGCTTTCTTT.